This TCR beta chain derives from a study of T cell responses to AZD1222 COVID-19 vaccine. Assay used: immunoSEQ multiplex PCR; TCRdb lists only in-frame clones, some missing. The sample has under 120,000 clones, approximately 92% seen once. V shed 8 bases and J shed 0 bases, with 11 bases lying between them. Germline V gene lookup returns CDR1 LGHDT and CDR2 YNNKEL (reference sequence). This CDR3 is 13 amino acids long. The rearrangement joins TRBV3-1 (or the pseudogene TRBV3-2) to TRBJ2-7; no definite D call. The receptor comes from an adult in good health. This specimen was peripheral blood, taken on day 0 of AZD1222 vaccination. The CDR3, as DNA: TGTGCCAGCCCCTCGCCCCGCTCCTACGAGCAGTACTTC. Amino acids: CASPSPRSYEQYF.